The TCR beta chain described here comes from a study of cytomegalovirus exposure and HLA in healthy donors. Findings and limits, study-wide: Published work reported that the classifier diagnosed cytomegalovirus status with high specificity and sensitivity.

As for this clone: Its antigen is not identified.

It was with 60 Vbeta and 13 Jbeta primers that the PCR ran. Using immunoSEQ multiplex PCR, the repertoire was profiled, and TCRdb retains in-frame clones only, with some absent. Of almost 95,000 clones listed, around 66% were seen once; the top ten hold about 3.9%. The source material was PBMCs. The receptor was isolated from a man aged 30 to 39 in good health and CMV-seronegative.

CDR3 residues: CASSERQNQETQYF. The CDR3 DNA is TGTGCCAGCAGTGAACGACAGAACCAAGAGACCCAGTACTTC. V is TRBV25-1 and J is TRBJ2-5, with D perhaps TRBD1 (5 bases). The CDR3 totals 14 residues. Per germline, CDR1 MGHDK and CDR2 SYGVNS. V shed 2 bases and J shed 0 bases, with 7 bases lying between them. Full variable domain (missing parts from reference TRBV25-1 and TRBJ2-5): EADIYQTPRYLVIGTGKKITLECSQTMGHDKMYWYQQDPGMELHLIHYSYGVNSTEKGDLSSESTVSRIRTEHFPLTLESARPSHTSQYLCASSERQNQETQYFGPGTRLLVL.